This T cell receptor (beta chain) is drawn from a study of response to subunit inactivated influenza vaccine (dated by TCRdb to 2017 to 2018). About the study as a whole: Deep quantitative profiling of the T cell receptor repertoire was used in the study to follow responses to a trivalent subunit inactivated influenza vaccine. The paper as a whole reports these results and caveats: The authors suggested that each seasonal influenza vaccination may recruit only a limited number of new T cells.

In regard to this clonotype: Its antigen target is currently unknown. Base qualities were left out, and no much larger clone turns up one base away.

To prepare the library, RT-PCR was applied. The run used an Illumina HiSeq 2500. In-frame beta chains were kept once TCRdb had trimmed the public reads at Q25 with fastp and called clones with MiXCR. Entries that share a CDR3 protein sequence are merged under the most common genes and DNA. The sample table records fewer than 600,000 distinct CDR3 sequences; less than 7.5% of these occur just once. 10% to 15% of the sample is in the top ten clones. This material consisted of PBMCs from blood, taken 23 months after vaccination. The sequence derives from a man aged 50 to 69 who received an inactivated influenza vaccine. Donor details come from another sample of the same person, matched by shared clones.

The CDR3 region reads CSALGPGVDTDTQYF. The sequenced DNA: TGCAGTGCTTTAGGACCAGGCGTGGACACAGATACGCAGTATTTT. This chain joins TRBV20-1 to TRBJ2-3; the D gene is unclear. The CDR3 spans 15 residues, from the cysteine through the phenylalanine. The read is trimmed to its CDR3 DNA, 45 bases read in frame from base 1. The junction shows trimming of 5 bases on V and 2 bases on J, plus 17 bases between the germline ends. The germline V gene encodes CDR1 DFQATT and CDR2 SNEGSKA (reference sequence).